This T cell receptor (beta chain) comes out of a study of a mutant IDH1 vaccine in newly diagnosed glioma. CDR3 length: 12 residues. From germline, CDR1 is SGHRS and CDR2 YFSETQ. Between the trimmed V and J ends, which lost 8 bases and 6 bases, there was a span of 14 bases. Only one count was recorded for this clone. Its antigen is currently unknown. Time point noted: week 35, safety follow-up. With topical imiquimod, each dose of the vaccine consisted of 300 ug of mutant IDH1 20-mer peptide. The donors had new WHO grade 3 or 4 astrocytomas; these were IDH1-mutant and ATRX-lost. Generated by immunoSEQ multiplex PCR, the TCRdb table keeps only in-frame clones and is missing some. The sample holds about 54,000 clones, around 80% seen once.

Sequenced material: PBMCs, taken from a glioma patient whose treatment included an IDH1 peptide vaccine. J is TRBJ1-1 and V is TRBV5-1; a possible D gene is TRBD1 (6 bases). The clonotype was recovered from a woman aged 18-29 years with glioma. The DNA for the CDR3 is TGCGCCAGTTACAGGGCAGGCGCTGAAGCTTTCTTT. Amino acids: CASYRAGAEAFF.